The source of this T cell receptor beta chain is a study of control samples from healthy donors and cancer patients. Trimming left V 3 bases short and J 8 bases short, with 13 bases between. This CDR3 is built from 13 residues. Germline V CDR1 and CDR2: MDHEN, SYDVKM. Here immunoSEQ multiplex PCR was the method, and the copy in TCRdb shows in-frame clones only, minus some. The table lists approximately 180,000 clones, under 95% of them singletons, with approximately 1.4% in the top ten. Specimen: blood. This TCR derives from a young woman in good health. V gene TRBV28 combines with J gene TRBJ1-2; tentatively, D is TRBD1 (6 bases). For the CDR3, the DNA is TGTGCCAGCAGTTTCTACAGGGAGGGGGGCTACACCTTC. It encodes CASSFYREGGYTF.